This entry features one T cell receptor (beta chain) sequence. The data originate from a study of blood T cell repertoires in COVID-19. Those who participated ranged in age from roughly 18 to 90 years and resided in approximately 26 US areas. V lost 6 bases and J lost 2, with 17 bases in between. The CDR3 consists of 15 residues. The germline V gene has CDR1 MNHEY and CDR2 SVGEGT. Sequenced by immunoSEQ multiplex PCR; TCRdb stores in-frame clones only, minus some. In the table there are about 190,000 clones, approximately 86% of which are singletons. The chain recombines TRBV6-2 or TRBV6-3 with TRBJ2-7; the D gene is possibly TRBD2 (6 bases). The sequenced material came from PBMCs or T cells enriched from blood (not recorded which). The source of this sequence is a woman between 40 and 55 years old in a cohort exposed to, infected with or recovered from COVID-19 (not recorded which). The CDR3 is CASSQDYTGTYEQYF. The DNA of the CDR3 is TGTGCCAGCAGCCAGGACTATACGGGAACCTACGAGCAGTACTTC.